The clone carrying this T cell receptor beta chain was counted many times. Germline V lookup: CDR1 LGHNA, CDR2 YSLEER. The CDR3 is 14 residues long. The V end lost 2 bases, the J end lost 2 bases, and 8 bases lay between the germline ends. TCRdb reprocessed the RT-PCR reads with MiXCR, giving one entry per CDR3 protein. The sample contains around 700,000 distinct CDR3 sequences, approximately 14% of which appear only once. The rearrangement links TRBV4-3 to TRBJ2-3; D is uncertain. The receptor's source is a female donor in good health, serving as a healthy control. The sequenced sample consisted of memory CD4+ T cells from blood. CDR3 sequence reads: CASSQQTSTDTQYF. CDR3 DNA sequence: TGCGCCAGCAGCCAACAGACTTCCACAGATACGCAGTATTTT.